These T cell receptor beta chains were read from a single sample in a study of PD-1 blockade in classical Hodgkin lymphoma. The repertoire was sequenced with immunoSEQ multiplex PCR; TCRdb's copy has only in-frame clones and lacks some. The table includes about 47,000 clones, about 80% detected once. The input for sequencing was peripheral blood mononuclear cells (PBMCs), taken before the fourth cycle of nivolumab. The receptors were sampled from a human donor with classical Hodgkin lymphoma. Both conserved end residues are part of each CDR3. The D gene is left open where the match is weak. The size entry is marked missing in some rows and otherwise reads once, few, many or a size class.

>TRBV30|few|TRBJ1-1|NA
TGTGCCTGGGGACATCTGAACACTGAAGCTTTCTTT
CAWGHLNTEAFF
>TRBV6-1|many|TRBJ1-5|TRBD1
TGTGCCAGCAGTGAGGACAGGGGCGAGCATCAGCCCCAGCATTTT
CASSEDRGEHQPQHF
>TRBV6-5|NA|TRBJ2-4|TRBD1
TGTGCCAGCAGAGTGGACAGGGGCGGAAACATTCAGTACTTC
CASRVDRGGNIQYF
>TRBV6-5|NA|TRBJ2-1|NA
TGTGCCAGCAGCCCAAGGACGGTCAATGAGCAGTTCTTC
CASSPRTVNEQFF
>TRBV18|once|TRBJ2-7|NA
TGTGCCAGCTCAGGGGGCTTTGCGCAAGAGCAGTACTTC
CASSGGFAQEQYF
>TRBV30|NA|TRBJ2-5|TRBD2
TGTGCCTGGAGTTTTAAGACTAGCGGGAGTTCAGAGACCCAGTACTTC
CAWSFKTSGSSETQYF
>TRBV7-2|NA|TRBJ2-1|NA
TGTGCCAGCAGCCCGAGACTGGAGTACAATGAGCAGTTCTTC
CASSPRLEYNEQFF
>TRBV5-6|NA|TRBJ2-7|NA
TGTGCCAGCAGCTTGCGGCCGAACGAGCAGTACTTC
CASSLRPNEQYF
>TRBV7-3|NA|TRBJ2-3|NA
TGTGCCAGCAGCTTAGCGGCTAGCACAGATACGCAGTATTTT
CASSLAASTDTQYF
>TRBV7-3|NA|TRBJ2-2|NA
TGTGCCAGCAGCTTTGCCCCCAGGAGGGCCGGGACCGGGGAGCTGTTTTTT
CASSFAPRRAGTGELFF
>TRBV7-9|NA|TRBJ1-2|NA
TGTGCCAGCAGCTTTTGGGGGATCTATGGCTACACCTTC
CASSFWGIYGYTF
>TRBV11-3|NA|TRBJ2-3|TRBD2
TGTGCCAGCAGCCCCAGCCGGGGGGAGCGGGAGCGGGGGGGCACAGATACGCAGTATTTT
CASSPSRGERERGGTDTQYF
>TRBV9|once|TRBJ1-2|NA
TGTGCCAGCAGCGCGGGGGGGACGGGCTACACCTTC
CASSAGGTGYTF
>TRBV12-5|medium-sized|TRBJ2-1|NA
TGTGCTAGTGGTTTGGCTTCGGACTTTACGAACAATGAGCAGTTCTTC
CASGLASDFTNNEQFF
>TRBV1|NA|TRBJ2-1|NA
TGCACCAGCAGCCAAGTCCAGCGGAGTTACAATGAGCAGTTCTTC
CTSSQVQRSYNEQFF
>TRBV10-3|NA|TRBJ2-3|NA
TGTGCCATCAGTGACTACACAGATACGCAGTATTTT
CAISDYTDTQYF
>TRBV10-1|NA|TRBJ2-1|TRBD1
TGCGCCAGCAGTGAGACAGGGGTGGATGAGCAGTTCTTC
CASSETGVDEQFF
>TRBV19|NA|TRBJ2-3|TRBD2
TGTGCCAGTAGTAGGCGTAGCGGGAGCACCGGGGATACGCAGTATTTT
CASSRRSGSTGDTQYF
>TRBV7-3|NA|TRBJ2-5|TRBD2
TGTGCCAGCAGCTTAACTAGCGGGGTTGAGACCCAGTACTTC
CASSLTSGVETQYF
>TRBV10-3|NA|TRBJ2-1|TRBD2
TGTGCCACCGACCCCGCCGGGACTAGCGAGCAGTTCTTC
CATDPAGTSEQFF
>TRBV30|NA|TRBJ2-7|TRBD2
TGTGCCTGGAGTCCCGGGAGGCGCGAGCAGTACTTC
CAWSPGRREQYF
>TRBV29-1|NA|TRBJ1-2|NA
TGCAGCGCCGACCGGGGGGGCAGGGGCTACACCTTC
CSADRGGRGYTF
>TRBV7-9|NA|TRBJ1-1|NA
TGTGCCAGCAGCCTCCGGCGGCCTGGAGGCACTGAAGCTTTCTTT
CASSLRRPGGTEAFF
>TRBV29-1|NA|TRBJ1-3|NA
TGCAGCGTTGGTCTGGGGGCGACAGGAAACACCATATATTTT
CSVGLGATGNTIYF
>TRBV19|hyperexpanded|TRBJ1-4|TRBD1
TGTGCCAGTAGTCCTCAGGGACAGGGGTTTAAGGAACTGTTTTTT
CASSPQGQGFKELFF
>TRBV5-1|NA|TRBJ1-2|TRBD1
TGCGCCAGCAGCTTCTCGGGGACAGGGTTTGGCTACACCTTC
CASSFSGTGFGYTF
>TRBV30|once|TRBJ1-2|NA
TGCGCCGAGGGGGGCTATGGCTACACCTTC
CAEGGYGYTF
>TRBV7-3|few|TRBJ2-3|TRBD2
TGTGCCACTACGCTAAGCGGGAGGGTGGAAGATACGCAGTATTTT
CATTLSGRVEDTQYF
>TRBV25-1|NA|TRBJ2-1|NA
TGTGCCAGCAGTGAATATCGGGCAGGTAACAATGAGCAGTTCTTC
CASSEYRAGNNEQFF
>TRBV6-5|NA|TRBJ2-1|NA
TGTGCCAGCAGCGAACAGGTGAACTCCTACAATGAGCAGTTCTTC
CASSEQVNSYNEQFF
>TRBV7-2|NA|TRBJ2-7|NA
TGTGCCAGCAGCTTTACTAGCTCCTACGAGCAGTACTTC
CASSFTSSYEQYF